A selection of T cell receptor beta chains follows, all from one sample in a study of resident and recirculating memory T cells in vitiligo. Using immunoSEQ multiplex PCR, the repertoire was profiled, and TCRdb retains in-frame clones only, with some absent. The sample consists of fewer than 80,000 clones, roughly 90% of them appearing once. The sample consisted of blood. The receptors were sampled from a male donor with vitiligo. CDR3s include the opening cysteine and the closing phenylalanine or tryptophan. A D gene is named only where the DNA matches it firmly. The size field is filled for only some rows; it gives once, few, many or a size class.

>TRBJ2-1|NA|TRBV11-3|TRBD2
CASSKKRGGLDEQFF
TGTGCCAGCAGCAAGAAGCGGGGGGGCTTGGATGAGCAGTTCTTC
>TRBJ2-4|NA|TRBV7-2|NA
CASSPQGRLAKNIQYF
TGTGCCAGCAGCCCACAGGGACGGTTGGCCAAAAACATTCAGTACTTC
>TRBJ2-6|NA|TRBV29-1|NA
CSVEITAGANVLTF
TGCAGCGTTGAAATAACAGCTGGGGCCAACGTCCTGACTTTC
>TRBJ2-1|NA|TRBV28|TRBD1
CASSLPDRAGAGEQFF
TGTGCCAGCAGTTTACCCGACAGGGCCGGGGCGGGTGAGCAGTTCTTC
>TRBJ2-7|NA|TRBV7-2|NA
CASSLVGEVSYEQYF
TGTGCCAGCAGCTTAGTAGGGGAGGTCTCATACGAGCAGTACTTC
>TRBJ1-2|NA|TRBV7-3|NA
CASSSNPGPGYGYTF
TGTGCCAGCAGCTCAAACCCCGGGCCGGGGTATGGCTACACCTTC
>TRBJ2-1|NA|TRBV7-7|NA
CASSLPQDYRENRDNEQFF
TGTGCCAGCAGCTTACCCCAAGACTACAGGGAAAATCGTGACAATGAGCAGTTCTTC
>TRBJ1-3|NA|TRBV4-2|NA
CASSQEPQHRGNTIYF
TGTGCCAGCAGCCAAGAGCCCCAGCACAGGGGAAACACCATATATTTT
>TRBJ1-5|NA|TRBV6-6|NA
CASSYSRVTGNQPQHF
TGTGCCAGCAGTTACTCGAGAGTAACTGGCAATCAGCCCCAGCATTTT
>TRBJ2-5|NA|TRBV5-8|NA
CASSLHGVGRGSQETQYF
TGTGCCAGCAGCTTGCATGGCGTAGGGAGGGGGTCTCAAGAGACCCAGTACTTC
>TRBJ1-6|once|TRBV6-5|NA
CASSYGDIRDSPLHF
TGTGCCAGCAGTTACGGGGACATAAGAGATTCACCCCTCCACTTT
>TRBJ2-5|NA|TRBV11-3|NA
CASSLSDQETQYF
TGTGCCAGCAGCTTGAGTGATCAAGAGACCCAGTACTTC
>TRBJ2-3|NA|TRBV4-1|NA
CASSQAYQRGTDTQYF
TGCGCCAGCAGCCAAGCATATCAGCGGGGCACAGATACGCAGTATTTT
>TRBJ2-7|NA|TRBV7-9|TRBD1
CASSTWDRGYEQYF
TGTGCCAGCAGCACATGGGACAGGGGCTACGAGCAGTACTTC
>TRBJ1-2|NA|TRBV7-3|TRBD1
CASSLSGTGYGYTF
TGTGCCAGCAGCTTAAGCGGGACAGGGTATGGCTACACCTTC
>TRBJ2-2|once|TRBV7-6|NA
CASSSRQGVSSGELFF
TGTGCCAGCAGCTCGCGTCAGGGCGTATCGTCGGGGGAGCTGTTTTTT
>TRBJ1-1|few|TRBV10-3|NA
CAISATGKYTEAFF
TGTGCCATCAGTGCTACAGGGAAGTACACTGAAGCTTTCTTT